This entry lists 5 T cell receptor beta chains sequenced from one sample in a study of T cells in Graves' hyperthyroidism and ophthalmopathy. TCR beta CDR3 regions were amplified from RNA transcripts. The HTBI primer set was used in a first-round RT-PCR of the TCR CDR3. TCRdb called the multiplex PCR reads again in MiXCR, with one record for every CDR3 protein. The table records about 570,000 distinct CDR3 sequences, about 45% of them present only once. The sample was peripheral blood or thyroid tissue (not recorded which). The receptors derive from an adult woman with Graves' disease, either hyperthyroidism or ophthalmopathy (not recorded which).

This clonotype was observed many times. J is TRBJ2-7 and V is TRBV12-3 or TRBV12-4, with D possibly matching TRBD2 (6 bases). The CDR3 spans 15 residues. Trimming removed 6 bases from V and 7 bases from J, with 22 bases in between. The CDR3 loop is CASSYPWDSNGEQYF. CDR3 DNA: TGTGCCAGCAGCTACCCTTGGGACTCCAATGGGGAGCAGTACTTC.

This clonotype has a count of ten or more. The V and J genes are TRBV7-9 and TRBJ1-1; D unclear. There are 12 residues in the CDR3. CDR1 and CDR2 (germline): SEHNR, FQNEAQ (reference sequence). V was shortened by 2 bases and J by 11 bases, with 12 bases between the two germline ends. The CDR3 loop reads CASSLMSSRAFF. The CDR3 DNA reads as TGTGCCAGCAGCTTAATGTCCTCGAGGGCTTTCTTT.

Ten or more counts support this clonotype. The V gene is TRBV6-1, the J gene TRBJ2-7; D call uncertain. Germline values: CDR1 MNHNS, CDR2 SASEGT. The CDR3 contains 13 residues. V gave up 6 bases and J gave up 0 bases, with 9 bases separating them. The CDR3 loop reads CASRPGYSYEQYF. The CDR3 nucleotides read TGTGCCAGCAGACCAGGATACTCCTACGAGCAGTACTTC.

The rearrangement links TRBV2 to TRBJ1-2; weak D call: TRBD1 (5 bases). V lost 6 bases to trimming and J lost 4 bases, with 12 bases between them. Per the germline V gene, CDR1 is SNHLY and CDR2 is FYNNEI. This CDR3 contains 13 residues. CDR3 sequence: CASRPGPVYGYTF. CDR3 bases: TGTGCCAGCAGACCGGGACCCGTCTATGGCTACACCTTC.

The V call is TRBV2, the J call TRBJ1-6, with 8 nucleotides matching TRBD1. CDR1 and CDR2 (germline): SNHLY, FYNNEI. The V and J ends lost 5 bases and 10 bases, in that order; junction bases with no gene match: 7. This CDR3 contains 14 residues. The CDR3: CASSQRTGWSPLHF. DNA of the CDR3: TGTGCCAGCAGTCAACGGACAGGGTGGTCACCCCTCCACTTT.